This T cell receptor beta chain was profiled in a study of CD8+ T cells in alopecia areata. Study at large: The protocol delivered tofacitinib for 6 to 18 months, then withdrew it for 6 months.

J was trimmed by 2 bases and V by 5 bases; bases with no gene match: 8. Germline loops: CDR1 SGHTA, CDR2 FQGNSA. The CDR3 is 15 residues long. This clone was observed a few times. The authors sorted CD4+ and CD8+ T cells from PBMCs. RNA extraction and reverse transcription yielded cDNA as sequencing template. The protocol was immunoSEQ multiplex PCR, while the TCRdb copy is restricted to in-frame clones and leaves out a portion. This sample has hundreds of thousands of clones; about 68% occur once, and the top ten carry around 1.2%. The receptor was isolated from a human donor with alopecia areata. The rearrangement joins TRBV7-2 to TRBJ1-2, with 7 bases aligning to TRBD1. Here the sequenced sample was CD4+ T cells sorted from blood, taken at week 0. The CDR3 nucleotides are TGTGCCAGCAGCGAGTACAGGGGAAGAAACTATGGCTACACCTTC. Amino acids: CASSEYRGRNYGYTF.